A selection of T cell receptor beta chains follows, all from one sample in a study of blood T cells in healthy people across ages. TCRdb ran MiXCR on the 5' RACE reads and lists one entry per CDR3 protein. This sample has 650,000 to 800,000 distinct CDR3 sequences, with about 51% found just once. Sequenced material: blood. These receptors were obtained from a woman aged 80 or over in good health. Both conserved end residues are part of each CDR3. The D gene is left open where the match is weak. Clone size is shown for a subset of rows, as once, few, many or a class of expanded clone.

CDR3,DNA,size,V,D,J
CASSYTGTNTEAFF,TGTGCCAGCAGTTATACAGGGACGAACACTGAAGCTTTCTTT,few,TRBV12-3/TRBV12-4,-,TRBJ1-1
CSRDRQETQYF,TGCAGTCGGGACAGACAAGAGACCCAGTACTTC,-,TRBV20-1,TRBD1,TRBJ2-5
CASSLDRLRADTQYF,TGCGCCAGCAGCTTGGATAGGTTGAGGGCAGATACGCAGTATTTT,many,TRBV5-1,-,TRBJ2-3
CATSCRTGYGYTF,TGTGCCACCAGCTGCAGGACAGGCTATGGCTACACCTTC,-,TRBV24-1,TRBD1,TRBJ1-2
CATSLGMGRTYNEQFF,TGTGCCACCAGCTTAGGGATGGGCAGGACATACAATGAGCAGTTCTTC,many,TRBV15,-,TRBJ2-1
CASSYRGISRGGYTF,TGTGCCAGCAGTTACCGGGGGATTTCCAGGGGTGGCTACACCTTC,-,TRBV6-5,-,TRBJ1-2
CSVARGANTGELFF,TGCAGCGTTGCGAGGGGGGCGAACACCGGGGAGCTGTTTTTT,-,TRBV29-1,-,TRBJ2-2
CASSSSGPRRGETQYF,TGTGCCAGCAGCTCCTCCGGACCGAGAAGGGGAGAGACCCAGTACTTC,many,TRBV11-1,-,TRBJ2-5
CASSLLKGRNQPQHF,TGTGCCAGCAGTTTACTTAAGGGGCGCAATCAGCCCCAGCATTTT,many,TRBV12-3/TRBV12-4,-,TRBJ1-5
CASSPSGFYEQYF,TGTGCCAGCAGTCCTTCGGGGTTCTACGAGCAGTACTTC,-,TRBV12-3/TRBV12-4,-,TRBJ2-7
CSARAGEVGNQPQHF,TGCAGTGCTAGAGCCGGGGAGGTCGGCAATCAGCCCCAGCATTTT,-,TRBV20-1,-,TRBJ1-5